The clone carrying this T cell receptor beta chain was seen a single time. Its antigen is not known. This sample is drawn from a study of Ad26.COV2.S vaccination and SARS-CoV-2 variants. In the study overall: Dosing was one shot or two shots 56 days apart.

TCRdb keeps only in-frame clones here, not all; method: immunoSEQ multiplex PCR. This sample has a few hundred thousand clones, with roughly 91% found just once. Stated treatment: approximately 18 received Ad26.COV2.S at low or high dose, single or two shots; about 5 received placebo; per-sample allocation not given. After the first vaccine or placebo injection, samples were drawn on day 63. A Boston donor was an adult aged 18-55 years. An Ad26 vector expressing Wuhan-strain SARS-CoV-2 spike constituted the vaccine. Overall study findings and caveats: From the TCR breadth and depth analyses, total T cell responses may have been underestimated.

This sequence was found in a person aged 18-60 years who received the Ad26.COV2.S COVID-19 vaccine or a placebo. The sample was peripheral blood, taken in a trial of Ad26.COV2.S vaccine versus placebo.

CDR3 DNA: TGTGCCACCGGGACAGGGGGGTTCGGGGAGCTGTTTTTT. The encoded protein is CATGTGGFGELFF. The V call is TRBV2, the J call TRBJ2-2; 11 nucleotides agree with TRBD1. J was trimmed by 7 bases and V by 10 bases; bases with no gene match: 5. The CDR3 is 13 residues long. Germline V gene sequence: CDR1 SNHLY, CDR2 FYNNEI.